This is a list of T cell receptor beta chains from one sample in a study of blood T cell repertoires in COVID-19. The repertoire was sequenced with immunoSEQ multiplex PCR; TCRdb's copy has only in-frame clones and lacks some. The table includes more than 300,000 clones, about 82% detected once. The sample taken for sequencing was peripheral blood. The receptors were gathered from a woman aged 45 to 65 with acute or convalescent COVID-19. Both conserved end residues are part of each CDR3. The D gene is left open where the match is weak. Clone sizes are given selectively: once, few, many, or a class where the clone is expanded.

d_gene: TRBD1
abundance: -
j_gene: TRBJ2-3
len: 13
v_gene: TRBV5-4
CDR3nt: TGTGCCAGCAGCGTGCAGGGGGCGGATACGCAGTATTTT
CDR3aa: CASSVQGADTQYF

d_gene: TRBD2
abundance: once
j_gene: TRBJ2-1
len: 15
v_gene: TRBV6-5
CDR3nt: TGTGCCAGCACCTCGACTAGCGGGAGTACCAATGAGCAGTTCTTC
CDR3aa: CASTSTSGSTNEQFF

d_gene: TRBD2
abundance: few
j_gene: TRBJ2-7
len: 16
v_gene: TRBV2
CDR3nt: TGTGCCAGCCAGCGGGATTGGGGAGCGGGACCCCGTGAGCAGTACTTC
CDR3aa: CASQRDWGAGPREQYF

d_gene: -
abundance: once
j_gene: TRBJ2-7
len: 12
v_gene: TRBV28
CDR3nt: TGTGCCAGCAGTTTACCGGCCTACGAGCAGTACTTC
CDR3aa: CASSLPAYEQYF

d_gene: TRBD2
abundance: -
j_gene: TRBJ2-3
len: 13
v_gene: TRBV29-1
CDR3nt: TGCAGCGTAAGAGGGAGGGCCACAGATACGCAGTATTTT
CDR3aa: CSVRGRATDTQYF

d_gene: TRBD2
abundance: -
j_gene: TRBJ2-1
len: 16
v_gene: TRBV5-1
CDR3nt: TGCGCCAGCAGCTTGGCCGTCGGACTAGTTTACAATGAGCAGTTCTTC
CDR3aa: CASSLAVGLVYNEQFF

d_gene: -
abundance: -
j_gene: TRBJ2-2
len: 13
v_gene: TRBV6-5
CDR3nt: TGTGCCAGCAGGCCTACAGGGTCCGGGGAGCTGTTTTTT
CDR3aa: CASRPTGSGELFF

d_gene: TRBD2
abundance: once
j_gene: TRBJ2-1
len: 18
v_gene: TRBV4-3
CDR3nt: TGCGCCAGCAGCCAAGGGGGTCCCGGGACTAGCGGGTACAATGAGCAGTTCTTC
CDR3aa: CASSQGGPGTSGYNEQFF

d_gene: TRBD1
abundance: -
j_gene: TRBJ1-6
len: 14
v_gene: TRBV30
CDR3nt: TGTGCCTGGAGTCCGACAGGGGGTCGTTCACCCCTCCACTTT
CDR3aa: CAWSPTGGRSPLHF

d_gene: TRBD1
abundance: -
j_gene: TRBJ1-5
len: 14
v_gene: TRBV5-6
CDR3nt: TGTGCCAGCAGCCTGGGACAGAGCAATCAGCCCCAGCATTTT
CDR3aa: CASSLGQSNQPQHF

d_gene: -
abundance: -
j_gene: TRBJ2-3
len: 13
v_gene: TRBV5-4
CDR3nt: TGTGCCAGCAGCCTCCCGCGGGAAGATACGCAGTATTTT
CDR3aa: CASSLPREDTQYF

d_gene: -
abundance: -
j_gene: TRBJ2-7
len: 13
v_gene: TRBV19
CDR3nt: TGTGCCGTCGCTTGGGTTGCTACGGGCGAGCAGTACTTC
CDR3aa: CAVAWVATGEQYF

d_gene: -
abundance: -
j_gene: TRBJ2-7
len: 15
v_gene: TRBV7-3
CDR3nt: TGTGCCAGCAGCCCCGGGACTCTGAGCTCCTACGAGCAGTACTTC
CDR3aa: CASSPGTLSSYEQYF

d_gene: -
abundance: -
j_gene: TRBJ2-1
len: 16
v_gene: TRBV7-2
CDR3nt: TGTGCCAGCAGCTTAGGACCCACCTATGGGGGGAATGAGCAGTTCTTC
CDR3aa: CASSLGPTYGGNEQFF

d_gene: TRBD1
abundance: -
j_gene: TRBJ1-2
len: 14
v_gene: TRBV10-3
CDR3nt: TGTGCCATCGGATGGGACAGGGTGAACTATGGCTACACCTTC
CDR3aa: CAIGWDRVNYGYTF

d_gene: TRBD2
abundance: -
j_gene: TRBJ2-1
len: 17
v_gene: TRBV5-1
CDR3nt: TGCGCCAGCAGCTTGTCGGCAGGGACTAGCGGGAGCGATGAGCAGTTCTTC
CDR3aa: CASSLSAGTSGSDEQFF

d_gene: -
abundance: -
j_gene: TRBJ2-1
len: 12
v_gene: TRBV28
CDR3nt: TGTGCCACCTACAGGGTTTACAATGAGCAGTTCTTC
CDR3aa: CATYRVYNEQFF

d_gene: -
abundance: -
j_gene: TRBJ2-3
len: 13
v_gene: TRBV5-1
CDR3nt: TGCGCCAGCAGCTTGGGGACAGAGGATACGCAGTATTTT
CDR3aa: CASSLGTEDTQYF

d_gene: TRBD2
abundance: -
j_gene: TRBJ2-1
len: 16
v_gene: TRBV5-1
CDR3nt: TGCGCCAGCAATCCCAGCGGGGCGGTCTCCTACAATGAGCAGTTCTTC
CDR3aa: CASNPSGAVSYNEQFF

d_gene: TRBD1
abundance: -
j_gene: TRBJ1-1
len: 12
v_gene: TRBV7-3
CDR3nt: TGTGCCAGCAGAACAGGGGAGGCTGAAGCTTTCTTT
CDR3aa: CASRTGEAEAFF

d_gene: TRBD2
abundance: -
j_gene: TRBJ2-1
len: 15
v_gene: TRBV6-2/TRBV6-3
CDR3nt: TGTGCCAGCAGTTTCAGACTAGCGGGAAAGGATGGGCAGTTCTTC
CDR3aa: CASSFRLAGKDGQFF

d_gene: TRBD2
abundance: -
j_gene: TRBJ2-2
len: 16
v_gene: TRBV7-3
CDR3nt: TGTGCCAGCAGCCCCCGACTAGCGGGAAGTACCGGGGAGCTGTTTTTT
CDR3aa: CASSPRLAGSTGELFF

d_gene: -
abundance: -
j_gene: TRBJ2-7
len: 15
v_gene: TRBV11-3
CDR3nt: TGTGCCAGCAGCCCCTCGGGGGACAGCTCCTACGAGCAGTACTTC
CDR3aa: CASSPSGDSSYEQYF

d_gene: -
abundance: -
j_gene: TRBJ2-1
len: 16
v_gene: TRBV2
CDR3nt: TGTGCCAGCAGTGGCGCCGGAGCTAGGTCCTACAATGAGCAGTTCTTC
CDR3aa: CASSGAGARSYNEQFF

d_gene: TRBD2
abundance: once
j_gene: TRBJ2-5
len: 17
v_gene: TRBV4-1
CDR3nt: TGCGCCAGCAGCCAGGGAGATCGAGCGGGAGGGAGAGAGACCCAGTACTTC
CDR3aa: CASSQGDRAGGRETQYF

d_gene: TRBD1
abundance: few
j_gene: TRBJ2-7
len: 13
v_gene: TRBV28
CDR3nt: TGTGCCAGCAGTCCCCCCTCCGGGGACAGGCGAGGGTTC
CDR3aa: CASSPPSGDRRGF

d_gene: -
abundance: -
j_gene: TRBJ2-6
len: 17
v_gene: TRBV19
CDR3nt: TGTGCCAGTAGTATTCGAACAGGGAGTTGGGGGGCCAACGTCCTGACTTTC
CDR3aa: CASSIRTGSWGANVLTF

d_gene: TRBD1
abundance: -
j_gene: TRBJ1-5
len: 14
v_gene: TRBV18
CDR3nt: TGTGCCAGCTCGGGGACAGGTAACAATCAGCCCCAGCATTTT
CDR3aa: CASSGTGNNQPQHF

d_gene: -
abundance: -
j_gene: TRBJ2-7
len: 15
v_gene: TRBV9
CDR3nt: TGTGCCAGCAGCGTAGGGGCAGGAGGACCTGGGGAGCAGTACTTC
CDR3aa: CASSVGAGGPGEQYF

d_gene: -
abundance: -
j_gene: TRBJ2-3
len: 13
v_gene: TRBV7-3
CDR3nt: TGTGCCAGCAGCTTCTCGCAGGGATTAACGCAGTATTTT
CDR3aa: CASSFSQGLTQYF

d_gene: -
abundance: -
j_gene: TRBJ1-1
len: 13
v_gene: TRBV29-1
CDR3nt: TGCAGCGTTGACCCAGGGTCGGGCACTGAAGCTTTCTTT
CDR3aa: CSVDPGSGTEAFF

d_gene: TRBD2
abundance: -
j_gene: TRBJ2-7
len: 14
v_gene: TRBV28
CDR3nt: TGTGCCAGCAGTTTAGTCGGGAGGGGGTACGAGCAGTACTTC
CDR3aa: CASSLVGRGYEQYF

d_gene: -
abundance: -
j_gene: TRBJ1-1
len: 14
v_gene: TRBV11-1
CDR3nt: TGTGCCAGCAGCTTAAATCAGGGGAACACTGAAGCTTTCTTT
CDR3aa: CASSLNQGNTEAFF

d_gene: TRBD1
abundance: -
j_gene: TRBJ1-4
len: 16
v_gene: TRBV18
CDR3nt: TGTGCCAGCTCAATCTCGACAGGGGGCAGGGGAGAAAAACTGTTTTTT
CDR3aa: CASSISTGGRGEKLFF

d_gene: -
abundance: -
j_gene: TRBJ1-1
len: 15
v_gene: TRBV6-5
CDR3nt: TGTGCCAGCAGTTACTCGTTAGTAATGAACACTGAAGCTTTCTTT
CDR3aa: CASSYSLVMNTEAFF

d_gene: -
abundance: -
j_gene: TRBJ2-2
len: 12
v_gene: TRBV27
CDR3nt: TGTGCCAGCAGTTATTTCGCCGGGGAGCTGTTTTTT
CDR3aa: CASSYFAGELFF

d_gene: TRBD1
abundance: -
j_gene: TRBJ2-1
len: 15
v_gene: TRBV18
CDR3nt: TGTGCCAGCTCACCGTACCGGGACAGGGTTAATGAGCAGTTCTTC
CDR3aa: CASSPYRDRVNEQFF

d_gene: TRBD2
abundance: -
j_gene: TRBJ2-7
len: 17
v_gene: TRBV19
CDR3nt: TGTGCCAGTAGTATATGGTTTACTAGCGGGAGCTCCTACGAGCAGTACTTC
CDR3aa: CASSIWFTSGSSYEQYF

d_gene: TRBD2
abundance: -
j_gene: TRBJ2-7
len: 22
v_gene: TRBV18
CDR3nt: TGTGCCAGCTCACCACCGGAGTTAGCGGGATATTTACGGATTTTTAAGGGCTACGAGCAGTACTTC
CDR3aa: CASSPPELAGYLRIFKGYEQYF

d_gene: TRBD1
abundance: -
j_gene: TRBJ1-2
len: 13
v_gene: TRBV28
CDR3nt: TGTGCCAGCAGTTCGACAGGGTTTTATGGCTACACCTTC
CDR3aa: CASSSTGFYGYTF

d_gene: TRBD1
abundance: once
j_gene: TRBJ1-1
len: 15
v_gene: TRBV27
CDR3nt: TGTGCCAGCAGTCAAGGACAGGGAACCGCTTCTGAAGCTTTCTTT
CDR3aa: CASSQGQGTASEAFF